The entry below gives a single T cell receptor (beta chain) sequence along with its context. Its specificity is not known. The germline gives CDR1 LGHNA, CDR2 YNFKEQ. CDR3 length: 18 amino acids. V shed 0 bases, J shed 4 bases, and the junction held 9 bases outside the gene matches. This sample is part of a study of shared clonotypes between healthy human individuals. Study-level points and caveats: Estimated richness values were generally larger in naive subsets than in memory subsets. Some clonotypes were shared by all four sorted-subset donors, while others were not shared. The non-shared ones had lower generation probabilities than the shared ones.

Each sorted subset replicate got 200 ng genomic DNA, 30,000 or so genomes. Measured with immunoSEQ multiplex PCR; TCRdb has only the in-frame clones, and not every one. This sample carries about 2.3 million clones, approximately 90% of them seen once, and the ten largest clones take approximately 0.41%. Negatively enriched CD4+ T cells were divided by CD45RA into naive and memory. The TCR sequence derives from a man aged 18 to 30 in good health. Some clones in this sample may be carry-over from other donors' samples. V is TRBV4-2 and J is TRBJ2-1; 10 bases map to TRBD2. Sequencing used naive CD4+ T cells from PBMCs. Documented subset: CD45RA+ positively selected. The CDR3 reads CASSQDRFKREGYNEQFF. The CDR3 coding sequence is TGTGCCAGCAGCCAAGATAGGTTTAAGCGGGAGGGATACAATGAGCAGTTCTTC.